This T cell receptor beta chain emerged from a study of blood T cell repertoires in COVID-19. In the study overall: Sample material is recorded as cDNA or gDNA derived from T cells, B-cell-depleted T cells, or PBMCs.

The V gene's germline CDR1 is MNHEY and CDR2 SVGAGI. The CDR3 runs to 14 residues. V gave up 6 bases and J gave up 0 bases, with 8 bases separating them. Authors' analysis steps: The authors estimated nucleated cell counts from reference gene primer amplification. Sequencing was performed with immunoSEQ multiplex PCR; in TCRdb, only in-frame clones are kept and a portion is missing. V and J calls plus clone size are reproduced from that table; the DNA served to infer D and trimming. The repertoire consists of roughly 250,000 clones, with 83% occurring once and the leading ten covering more than 5%. The sample was peripheral blood. The sequence was obtained from a human donor in a cohort sampled during active COVID-19. The chain links TRBV6-5 to TRBJ2-2; D uncertain. Here the CDR3 reads CASSKLANTGELFF. CDR3 coding DNA: TGTGCCAGCAGCAAGCTAGCGAACACCGGGGAGCTGTTTTTT.